The following is a T cell receptor beta chain sequence with its context. Antigen unknown. Trimming pared 6 bases from V and 9 bases from J, leaving 18 bases between. The germline CDR1 and CDR2 sequences are MRHNA and SNTAGT. The CDR3 covers 14 residues. These data originate in a study of cytomegalovirus exposure and HLA in healthy donors. Study details: Earlier findings included approximately 120 million unique TCR beta sequences obtained from 170 million or so T cells.

General study points: Immune exposure data for these donors was limited to CMV serostatus.

Amplification used 60 Vbeta primers and 13 Jbeta primers. Sequenced by immunoSEQ multiplex PCR; TCRdb stores in-frame clones only, minus some. The sample contains 110,000 or so clones, more than 60% of which appear only once. Material: PBMCs. The TCR originated in a male donor in good health and CMV-seronegative. The gene calls are TRBV6-4 and TRBJ2-1, with a tentative D call TRBD2 (5 bases). CDR3 protein: CASSPDYNRGEQFF. Written as DNA, the CDR3 is TGTGCCAGCAGCCCCGACTACAATCGGGGTGAGCAGTTCTTC.